One T cell receptor (beta chain) is described in this entry. Its antigen is unknown. This entry comes from a study of blood T cells in healthy people across ages. The second PCR ran roughly 6 to 11 cycles with a sample-barcoded 5' primer and J-beta primers. Every cDNA molecule bore a tag from a template-switch adaptor containing 12 random nucleotides. TCRdb independently ran MiXCR on the 5' RACE reads; one entry per CDR3 protein. The repertoire holds about 2 million distinct CDR3 sequences, with 40% to 55% as singletons. Points from the study as a whole: With age, beta diversity per million T cells declined roughly linearly, significantly by approximately 41.

Germline CDR1 reads SNHLY; CDR2 reads FYNNEI. The CDR3 has 16 amino acids. Trimming took 4 bases from V and 4 from J; bases not matched to a gene: 12. This sequence was found in a woman between 40 and 50 years old in good health. The sample consisted of blood. V is TRBV2 and J is TRBJ1-2, with 7 bases that match TRBD1. The CDR3 here is CASSGQWEGASYGYTF. The CDR3 DNA follows: TGTGCCAGCAGTGGTCAGTGGGAGGGGGCTAGCTATGGCTACACCTTC. Full variable domain (outside the CDR3, taken from reference TRBV2 and TRBJ1-2): EPEVTQTPSHQVTQMGQEVILRCVPISNHLYFYWYRQILGQKVEFLVSFYNNEISEKSEIFDDQFSVERPDGSNFTLKIRSTKLEDSAMYFCASSGQWEGASYGYTFGSGTRLTVV.